The 28 T cell receptor beta chains reported below all come from one sample, sequenced in a study of read filtering for tumor transcriptome and immune sequencing. This library used around 0.4 ug RNA and molecular barcoded adaptors spanning alpha/delta and beta/gamma chains. Each CDR3 protein gets one entry after TCRdb re-called the reads with MiXCR. The table shows over 35,000 distinct CDR3 sequences, with over 9.5% occurring only once. What was sequenced was a population of CD138-negative cells sorted from bone marrow. Receptors originate from a donor at least 40 years old with multiple myeloma.

This clonotype was recorded at least ten times. This chain uses TRBV5-1 with TRBJ1-5, with D maybe TRBD1 (5 bases). V was pared by 3 bases and J by 5 bases, with 12 bases between. The germline gives CDR1 SGHRS, CDR2 YFSETQ. There are 14 residues in the CDR3. CDR3 protein: CASSSDSPDQPQHF. CDR3 sequence (DNA): TGCGCCAGCAGCTCTGACAGTCCCGATCAGCCCCAGCATTTT.

This clonotype was recorded at least ten times. The chain combines TRBV6-5 with TRBJ1-2, with D possibly matching TRBD1 (5 bases). V was pared by 5 bases and J by 4 bases, with 14 bases between. The CDR3 has 14 residues. The V gene's germline CDR1 is MNHEY and CDR2 SVGAGI. The CDR3 spells CASSLGQGSYGYTF. The CDR3 nucleotides read TGTGCCAGCAGTCTTGGACAAGGGAGCTATGGCTACACCTTC.

The sample holds many counts of this clonotype. The chain recombines TRBV20-1 with TRBJ1-2; D not resolved. The germline V and J ends were trimmed by 3 bases and 6 bases, with 20 bases remaining between them. The germline V gene encodes CDR1 DFQATT and CDR2 SNEGSKA (reference sequence). The CDR3 runs to 15 residues. This chain's CDR3 is CSARARGQAINGYTF. CDR3 DNA sequence: TGCAGTGCTAGGGCCCGAGGGCAGGCTATTAATGGCTACACCTTC.

This clonotype is judged large (0.1 to 1%). This chain links TRBV23-1 with TRBJ2-1; 8 nucleotides align to TRBD1. TRBV23-1 is flagged as an ORF with uncertain function. This CDR3 has 16 residues. V shed 4 bases and J 6 bases; nucleotides not matched to a gene: 11. This CDR3 reads CASSRGDRRWCNEQFF. As DNA, the CDR3 is TGCGCCAGCAGTCGGGGGGACAGGCGGTGGTGCAATGAGCAGTTCTTC.

A note on this clonotype: A much larger clone differs by one base, so this may be a read error. The CDR3 carries no conserved terminal phenylalanine or tryptophan, so it likely arises from a read error. The rearrangement joins TRBV7-9 to TRBJ2-7; no firm D call. This CDR3 has 12 amino acids. Germline V gene sequence: CDR1 SEHNR, CDR2 FQNEAQ (reference sequence). Trimming cost V 1 base and J 6 bases, with 7 bases left between them. As DNA, the CDR3 is TGTGCCAGCAGCTTAGAGGTTGGCGAGCAGTACCTC. Translation: CASSLEVGEQYL.

In this sample, this clonotype turned up many times. The chain links TRBV2 to TRBJ1-2; TRBD1 matches at 8 bases. V was pared by 6 bases and J by 0 bases, with 3 bases of the junction left unmatched. Germline assignment: CDR1 SNHLY and CDR2 FYNNEI. The CDR3 has 14 amino acids. The DNA of the CDR3 is TGTGCCAGCAGCGGACAGGGTCCTAACTATGGCTACACCTTC. The encoded protein is CASSGQGPNYGYTF. The variable domain in full, with the rest retrieved from reference TRBV2 and TRBJ1-2, is EPEVTQTPSHQVTQMGQEVILRCVPISNHLYFYWYRQILGQKVEFLVSFYNNEISEKSEIFDDQFSVERPDGSNFTLKIRSTKLEDSAMYFCASSGQGPNYGYTFGSGTRLTVV.

The chain has TRBV11-3 and TRBJ2-7; 9 bases align to TRBD2. J gave up 2 bases and V 1 base, and 3 bases lay outside the gene matches. CDR1 and CDR2 (germline): SGHNT, YENEEA. The CDR3 loop spans 15 amino acids. The CDR3 loop reads CASSLGPSGAYEQYF. For the CDR3, the DNA is TGTGCCAGCAGCTTAGGGCCTAGCGGGGCCTACGAGCAGTACTTC.

Points on this clonotype: This is likely an artifact of a read error, given a far larger clone one base away. The chain recombines TRBV7-9 with TRBJ2-3, with D uncertain. CDR1 is SEHNR and CDR2 is FQNEAQ in the germline V gene (reference sequence). The V gene lost 5 bases and the J gene lost 9 bases, with 21 bases spanning the gap. The CDR3 has 15 residues. CDR3 sequence: CASSLVGQVLGTQYF. CDR3 nucleotide sequence: TGTGCCAGCAGCCTGGTCGGGCAGGTGTTAGGAACGCAGTATTTT.

There are many counts of this clonotype. This chain's CDR3 is CASKVQTSTDTQYF. CDR3 DNA sequence: TGTGCCAGCAAGGTGCAGACTAGCACAGATACGCAGTATTTT. J is TRBJ2-3 and V is TRBV6-1; unclear D gene. The V and J ends lost 7 bases and 0 bases respectively, with 11 bases between them. The CDR3 length is 14 residues. Germline loops: CDR1 MNHNS, CDR2 SASEGT.

This clonotype was recorded at least ten times. The chain recombines TRBV2 with TRBJ2-2; D remains unclear. V dropped 6 bases and J dropped 4 bases, with 9 bases sitting between them. Germline V gene data show CDR1 as SNHLY and CDR2 as FYNNEI. The CDR3 length is 13 residues. The CDR3 bases are TGTGCCAGCAGGTCGTCTGGCACCGGGGAGCTGTTTTTT. It translates to CASRSSGTGELFF.

There are many counts of this clonotype. The J gene is TRBJ1-1, the V gene TRBV6-5, with a weak D call TRBD1 (6 bases). V dropped 0 bases and J dropped 7 bases, with 18 bases sitting between them. The CDR3 length is 16 residues. Germline-derived CDR1 and CDR2 are MNHEY and SVGAGI. CDR3 loop: CASSYSGGGGYIEAFF. In nucleotides, the CDR3 is TGTGCCAGCAGTTACTCAGGGGGGGGGGGATATATTGAAGCTTTCTTT.

This clonotype was seen at least ten times. This sequence joins TRBV20-1 and TRBJ1-1; unclear D gene. The CDR3 spans 12 residues. Trimming cost V 4 bases and J 1 base, with 7 bases left between them. Per germline, CDR1 DFQATT and CDR2 SNEGSKA (reference sequence). CDR3 region: CSAKGPNTEAFF. The CDR3 nucleotides are TGCAGTGCTAAGGGTCCGAACACTGAAGCTTTCTTT.

The table lists this clonotype with many counts. The CDR3 reads CSAPPPTGYFGTGELFF. CDR3 sequence (DNA): TGCAGTGCCCCCCCACCGACAGGGTACTTTGGGACCGGGGAGCTGTTTTTT. The gene calls are TRBV20-1 and TRBJ2-2; 7 nucleotides line up with TRBD1. This CDR3 region has 17 residues. Losses at the gene ends were 6 bases for V and 5 bases for J; bases not matched to a gene: 18. The V gene's germline CDR1 is DFQATT and CDR2 SNEGSKA (reference sequence).

This clonotype has at least ten counts. This chain links TRBV25-1 with TRBJ2-3; D perhaps matches TRBD2 (5 bases). V lost 0 bases to trimming and J lost 6 bases, with 10 bases between them. This CDR3 is built from 14 residues. Per germline, CDR1 MGHDK and CDR2 SYGVNS. CDR3 protein: CASSEYGIRDTQYF. The CDR3 region has the DNA TGTGCCAGCAGTGAATACGGGATCAGGGATACGCAGTATTTT.

This clonotype was seen only a few times. The chain recombines TRBV12-3 or TRBV12-4 with TRBJ1-3; D possibly corresponds to TRBD1 (6 bases). Trimming shortened V by 6 bases and J by 0 bases, and 15 bases separated the two germline ends. There are 16 residues in the CDR3. The CDR3 nucleotides are TGTGCCAGCAGCCAGGACAGCCCATCCTCTGGAAACACCATATATTTT. Its translation is CASSQDSPSSGNTIYF.

This clonotype appeared many times. The rearrangement links TRBV20-1 to TRBJ2-1; D is possibly TRBD1 or TRBD2 (5 bases each). V gave up 6 bases and J gave up 6 bases, with 18 bases separating them. CDR1 is DFQATT and CDR2 is SNEGSKA in the germline V gene (reference sequence). This CDR3 has 14 residues. The CDR3 bases are TGCAGTGCCGCTCTCGGGACCACTATCAATGAGCAGTTCTTC. It encodes CSAALGTTINEQFF.

Turning to this clonotype: It differs at one base from a far larger clone, so likely a read error. The chain has TRBV6-5 and TRBJ1-1; D is perhaps TRBD1 (5 bases). Germline values: CDR1 MNHEY, CDR2 SVGAGI. Trimming took off 5 bases at V and 2 bases at J, with 12 bases between the two ends. CDR3 length: 14 amino acids. CDR3 DNA: TGTGCCAGCAGTGGGGGAGACACCAACACTGAAGCTTTCTTT. This translates into CASSGGDTNTEAFF.

This clonotype has ten or more counts. The V call is TRBV5-1, the J call TRBJ2-2; 7 bases line up with TRBD2. Trimming removed 0 bases from V and 7 bases from J; junction bases left unmatched: 6. The CDR3 is 15 amino acids. Per germline, CDR1 SGHRS and CDR2 YFSETQ. The CDR3 DNA reads TGCGCCAGCAGCTTGGAAGCGGGGTCGTACGGGGAGCTGTTTTTT. Its protein product is CASSLEAGSYGELFF. Complete variable domain (other parts from reference TRBV5-1 and TRBJ2-2): KAGVTQTPRYLIKTRGQQVTLSCSPISGHRSVSWYQQTPGQGLQFLFEYFSETQRNKGNFPGRFSGRQFSNSRSEMNVSTLELGDSALYLCASSLEAGSYGELFFGEGSRLTVL.

This clonotype was seen at least ten times. The V call is TRBV20-1, the J call TRBJ1-5, with a tentative D call TRBD1 (5 bases). The CDR3 spans 17 residues. The V end lost 2 bases, the J end lost 4 bases, and 21 bases lay between the germline ends. Germline V CDR1 and CDR2: DFQATT, SNEGSKA (reference sequence). In DNA, the CDR3 is TGCAGTGCTAGACCGACCCCCTTTGAGTGGGGGAATCAGCCCCAGCATTTT. This gives the protein CSARPTPFEWGNQPQHF.

The table lists this clonotype with a few counts. Since a much larger clone is just one base distant, this may be a read error. V is TRBV3-1 and J is TRBJ2-1; TRBD2 agrees at 10 bases. CDR3 length: 15 amino acids. Germline CDR1 reads LGHDT; CDR2 reads YNNKEL (reference sequence). Germline trimming cut 4 bases from V and 12 bases from J; bases unmatched to any gene: 12. The CDR3 DNA sequence: TGTGCCAGCAGCCCCCTAAGCGGGGGGGCCCCTGGGCAGTTCTTC. It encodes CASSPLSGGAPGQFF.

This clonotype was recorded many times. This chain uses TRBV27 with TRBJ1-4; D gene ambiguous. In germline, CDR1 is MNHEY, CDR2 SMNVEV (reference sequence). V was trimmed by 2 bases and J by 7 bases, leaving 8 bases between them. The CDR3 runs 13 residues. The CDR3: CASSLVPGEKLFF. CDR3 DNA: TGTGCCAGCAGTTTAGTGCCGGGTGAAAAACTGTTTTTT.

This clonotype came up once. It is likely a read error, because the conserved phenylalanine at the end of the CDR3 is missing. This chain connects TRBV20-1 to TRBJ2-1, with 9 nucleotides matching TRBD2. Germline CDR1 reads DFQATT; CDR2 reads SNEGSKA (reference sequence). Losses at the gene ends were 3 bases for V and 8 bases for J; bases not matched to a gene: 2. The CDR3 spans 12 residues. In nucleotides, the CDR3 is TGCAGTGCTAGCGGCGGGGGGGATGAGCAGTTCTCC. Translated, it gives CSASGGGDEQFS.

The table lists this clonotype with many counts. The chain recombines TRBV2 with TRBJ2-7; D not certain. The V gene's germline CDR1 is SNHLY and CDR2 FYNNEI. V lost 8 bases to trimming and J lost 4 bases, with 6 bases between them. CDR3 length: 10 amino acids. Here the CDR3 DNA reads TGTGCCAGCGCGAAGTACGAGCAGTACTTC. Amino acid sequence: CASAKYEQYF.

V is TRBV12-3 or TRBV12-4 and J is TRBJ2-7; D gene ambiguous. The CDR3 contains 13 residues. Trimming took 2 bases from V and 6 from J, leaving 11 bases between them. CDR3 nucleotide sequence: TGTGCCAGCAGTTTATGGCCCGGGTTCGAGCAGTACTTC. It specifies CASSLWPGFEQYF.

On this clonotype itself: A read error may be the cause here, since a much bigger clone is one base away. The genes are TRBV3-1 and TRBJ2-7; 10 bases are a match to TRBD2. V was pared by 4 bases and J by 5 bases, with 8 bases of the junction left unmatched. Germline V gene data show CDR1 as LGHDT and CDR2 as YNNKEL (reference sequence). CDR3 length: 15 amino acids. CDR3 region: CASSLLASGGDEQYF. The CDR3 nucleotides are TGTGCCAGCAGCCTCCTGGCTAGCGGGGGCGACGAGCAGTACTTC.

This clonotype was observed many times. The chain couples TRBV12-3 or TRBV12-4 to TRBJ2-5; D unclear. CDR3 size: 13 residues. Trimming stripped 5 bases from V and 4 bases from J, with 11 bases between. The CDR3 DNA sequence: TGTGCCAGCAGTAGTCGGCTGGGAGAGACCCAGTACTTC. Encoded protein: CASSSRLGETQYF.

On this clonotype: A much larger clone differs by one base, so this may be a read error. This sequence joins TRBV11-2 and TRBJ2-7; the match to TRBD1 covers 9 bases. The CDR3 covers 14 residues. Germline V gives CDR1 SGHAT, CDR2 FQNNGV. Here the CDR3 reads CANSFYRGPHEQYF. The DNA for the CDR3 is TGTGCCAACAGCTTCTACAGGGGGCCCCACGAGCAGTACTTC.

This clonotype showed up many times. The chain uses TRBV20-1 and TRBJ2-2, with D perhaps matching TRBD2 (6 bases). The CDR3 consists of 16 residues. V dropped 0 bases and J dropped 2 bases, with 13 bases sitting between them. CDR1 is DFQATT and CDR2 is SNEGSKA in the germline V gene (reference sequence). The CDR3: CSARDLTGVNTGELFF. Written as DNA, the CDR3 is TGCAGTGCTAGAGATCTCACGGGGGTAAACACCGGGGAGCTGTTTTTT.